One sample yielded the 29 T cell receptor beta chains listed below, sequenced in a study of T cells in localized non-small cell lung cancer. Measured with immunoSEQ multiplex PCR; TCRdb has only the in-frame clones, and not every one. In the table there are roughly 1,400 clones, 22% of which are singletons. Material: normal lung tissue next to the tumor, obtained before any cancer treatment. The receptors were gathered from a male donor aged 60 or older with stage III squamous cell lung carcinoma.

The chain joins TRBV9 to TRBJ2-2, with D possibly TRBD1 on 6 matching bases. The germline V gene has CDR1 SGDLS and CDR2 YYNGEE. Trimming took 0 bases from V and 5 from J, leaving 11 bases between them. The CDR3 sequence is 15 residues long. CDR3 region: CASSVDSQGTGELFF. As DNA, the CDR3 is TGTGCCAGCAGCGTAGACAGCCAGGGGACCGGGGAGCTGTTTTTT.

The chain is built from TRBV6-8 and TRBJ2-6; D might be TRBD1 (6 bases). Germline CDR1 and CDR2: MNHGY and SAAAGT. V was cut by 4 bases and J by 0 bases, with 19 bases left in between. CDR3 size: 19 residues. The CDR3 here is CASSSNKRTVRSGANVLTF. The CDR3 coding sequence is TGTGCCAGCAGTTCGAATAAAAGGACAGTGCGCTCTGGGGCCAACGTCCTGACTTTC.

By proportion, this clone is medium-sized. This chain joins TRBV6-8 and TRBJ2-5, with D perhaps matching TRBD1 (6 bases). V gave up 0 bases and J gave up 5 bases, with 10 bases separating them. This CDR3 region has 14 residues. Germline lookup yields CDR1 MNHGY and CDR2 SAAAGT. In nucleotides, the CDR3 is TGTGCCAGCAGTTACTCCGGGACATGGGAGACCCAGTACTTC. It translates to CASSYSGTWETQYF.

This rearrangement joins TRBV6-8 to TRBJ2-1, with 8 nucleotides matching TRBD1. The CDR3 spans 18 residues. J gave up 4 bases and V 1 base, and 12 bases lay outside the gene matches. The germline V gene has CDR1 MNHGY and CDR2 SAAAGT. CDR3 DNA: TGTGCCAGCAGTTACTACCTCTTCGGACAGGGACCTTACAATGAGCAGTTCTTC. The encoded protein is CASSYYLFGQGPYNEQFF.

This clone is deemed large. The V call is TRBV9, the J call TRBJ1-1; D is unresolved. Germline V gives CDR1 SGDLS, CDR2 YYNGEE. Deletions cut 3 bases from V and 4 bases from J, with 13 bases between. The CDR3 runs to 14 residues. In DNA form, the CDR3 reads TGTGCCAGCAGCGAGGTTGGGGAGGGCACTGAAGCTTTCTTT. This translates into CASSEVGEGTEAFF.

V and J are TRBV6-8 and TRBJ2-3; D is unresolved. The CDR3 is 15 amino acids. Trimming shortened V by 1 base and J by 0 bases, and 8 bases separated the two germline ends. Germline CDR1 is MNHGY and CDR2 is SAAAGT. The chain's CDR3 is CASSYYSSSTDTQYF. The CDR3 coding sequence is TGTGCCAGCAGTTACTACAGTTCTAGCACAGATACGCAGTATTTT.

The chain combines TRBV19 with TRBJ2-3, with 8 bases fitting TRBD2. This CDR3 is built from 15 residues. Germline V gives CDR1 LNHDA, CDR2 SQIVND (reference sequence). Trimming took 4 bases from V and 0 from J; bases not matched to a gene: 3. As DNA, the CDR3 is TGTGCCAGTAGTAGACTAGCGCAGAGCACAGATACGCAGTATTTT. Protein: CASSRLAQSTDTQYF.

The CDR3 DNA reads as TGTGCCAGTAGTACCCTAGTCTTTTCCACCGGGGAGCTGTTTTTT. It encodes CASSTLVFSTGELFF. J is TRBJ2-2 and V is TRBV19, with unresolved D. The CDR3 has 15 residues. Deletions cut 4 bases from V and 4 bases from J, with 13 bases between. Germline CDR1 reads LNHDA; CDR2 reads SQIVND (reference sequence). Full variable domain (missing parts from reference TRBV19 and TRBJ2-2): DGGITQSPKYLFRKEGQNVTLSCEQNLNHDAMYWYRQDPGQGLRLIYYSQIVNDFQKGDIAEGYSVSREKKESFPLTVTSAQKNPTAFYLCASSTLVFSTGELFFGEGSRLTVL.

In its sample, this clone was seen a few times. The rearrangement joins TRBV28 to TRBJ2-5; D gene ambiguous. CDR3 length equals 14 residues. Germline assignment: CDR1 MDHEN and CDR2 SYDVKM. V lost 3 bases and J 7 bases, leaving 15 bases between the germline ends. The chain's CDR3 is CASSFFDPRGTQYF. CDR3 nucleotides: TGTGCCAGCAGTTTTTTCGACCCCCGCGGGACCCAGTACTTC.

This clone counts as medium-sized (0.01 to 0.1%). V usage is TRBV6-8 and J usage is TRBJ2-7; 11 positions agree with TRBD1. The trim removed 5 bases at V and 2 bases at J, leaving 2 bases unmatched. The CDR3 extends over 14 amino acids. Germline V gene data show CDR1 as MNHGY and CDR2 as SAAAGT. The CDR3 region is CASSPGQGAYEQYF. As DNA, the CDR3 is TGTGCCAGCAGTCCGGGACAGGGGGCCTACGAGCAGTACTTC.

This clone was picked up a small number of times. The rearrangement joins TRBV30 to TRBJ1-3; no clear D. V lost 3 bases and J lost 4, with 13 bases in between. Germline-derived CDR1 and CDR2 are GTSNPN and SVGIG (reference sequence). CDR3 length: 14 residues. The CDR3 is CAWRERTVGNTIYF. The CDR3 DNA reads as TGTGCCTGGAGGGAAAGGACGGTCGGAAACACCATATATTTT.

CDR3 sequence: CASSGRGGQMSYEQYF. The CDR3 DNA sequence: TGTGCCAGCAGCGGCCGAGGGGGACAGATGAGTTACGAGCAGTACTTC. This rearrangement joins TRBV9 to TRBJ2-7; 7 nucleotides line up with TRBD1. Germline trimming cut 3 bases from V and 4 bases from J; bases unmatched to any gene: 13. CDR1 SGDLS and CDR2 YYNGEE come from the germline V gene. This CDR3 spans 16 amino acids.

This clone has just a few counts. J is TRBJ1-5 and V is TRBV15; possible D gene TRBD1, 5 bases. V was trimmed by 2 bases and J by 4 bases, leaving 15 bases between them. The length of the CDR3 is 16 residues. The germline V gene encodes CDR1 LNHNV and CDR2 YYDKDF (reference sequence). CDR3 region: CATSRRGVTGNQPQHF. The CDR3 bases are TGTGCCACCAGCAGACGGGGGGTCACCGGGAATCAGCCCCAGCATTTT. Supplemented by reference TRBV15 and TRBJ1-5, the full variable domain reads DAMVIQNPRYQVTQFGKPVTLSCSQTLNHNVMYWYQQKSSQAPKLLFHYYDKDFNNEADTPDNFQSRRPNTSFCFLDIRSPGLGDTAMYLCATSRRGVTGNQPQHFGDGTRLSIL.

This chain joins TRBV12-5 and TRBJ2-1; D is ambiguous. V lost 5 bases, J lost 0 bases, and 11 bases lay in between. The CDR3 length is 15 residues. Germline V gives CDR1 LGHNT, CDR2 FRNRAP. CDR3 amino acids: CASGPFMSSYNEQFF. The CDR3 DNA sequence: TGTGCTAGTGGTCCGTTTATGAGCTCCTACAATGAGCAGTTCTTC.

The chain uses TRBV14 and TRBJ1-1; 10 nucleotides align to TRBD1. Germline V CDR1 and CDR2: SGHDN, FVKESK. This CDR3 has 15 residues. Trimming took 4 bases from V and 1 from J; bases not matched to a gene: 3. The CDR3 protein is CASSLRTGGNTEAFF. As DNA, the CDR3 is TGTGCCAGCAGCCTCAGGACAGGGGGGAACACTGAAGCTTTCTTT.

This clone is labeled as large. V usage is TRBV28 and J usage is TRBJ2-1, with D unresolved. CDR1 is MDHEN and CDR2 is SYDVKM in the germline V gene. The V end was cut by 8 bases, the J end by 6 bases, with 11 bases between. There are 12 residues in the CDR3. The CDR3 sequence: CASGRVSNEQFF. In DNA form, the CDR3 reads TGTGCCAGCGGTAGGGTGAGCAATGAGCAGTTCTTC.

Sample share makes this clone large. The rearrangement joins TRBV28 to TRBJ1-1; D may be TRBD1 (5 bases). V was shortened by 5 bases and J by 1 base, with 14 bases between the two germline ends. Germline values: CDR1 MDHEN, CDR2 SYDVKM. The CDR3 has 15 amino acids. CDR3: CASSLPGRGNTEAFF. CDR3 bases: TGTGCCAGCAGTCTGCCGGGACGGGGGAACACTGAAGCTTTCTTT.

By sample fraction, this clone is medium-sized. The V and J genes are TRBV4-1 and TRBJ2-1; the D gene could be TRBD1 or TRBD2 (5 bases each). Trimming took 3 bases from V and 7 from J, leaving 16 bases between them. This CDR3 comprises 15 residues. Per germline, CDR1 MGHRA and CDR2 YSYEKL. The DNA of the CDR3 is TGCGCCAGCAGCCACCCTGGGACCGGGGTGAATGAGCAGTTCTTC. Translation: CASSHPGTGVNEQFF.

This clone was observed a handful of times. This chain links TRBV30 with TRBJ1-2; D might be TRBD1 (5 bases). V lost 1 base, J lost 2 bases, and 14 bases lay in between. The V gene's germline CDR1 is GTSNPN and CDR2 SVGIG (reference sequence). There are 15 residues in the CDR3. The CDR3 reads CAWSESGPSNYGYTF. In nucleotides, the CDR3 is TGTGCCTGGAGTGAATCGGGACCCTCAAACTATGGCTACACCTTC.

This clone is medium-sized in the sample. The CDR3 sequence is CASSDRTSNVHNEQFF. The DNA for the CDR3 is TGTGCCAGCAGCGACCGGACTAGTAACGTACACAATGAGCAGTTCTTC. V gene TRBV11-3 combines with J gene TRBJ2-1, with 7 positions matching TRBD2. Germline V gives CDR1 SGHNT, CDR2 YENEEA. V shed 5 bases, J shed 5 bases, and the junction held 12 bases outside the gene matches. There are 16 residues in the CDR3. Variable domain in full (rest from reference TRBV11-3 and TRBJ2-1): EAGVVQSPRYKIIEKKQPVAFWCNPISGHNTLYWYLQNLGQGPELLIRYENEEAVDDSQLPKDRFSAERLKGVDSTLKIQPAELGDSAVYLCASSDRTSNVHNEQFFGPGTRLTVL.

This sequence joins TRBV5-1 and TRBJ2-7, with D perhaps given as TRBD1 or TRBD2 (6 bases each). V lost 0 bases and J 6 bases, leaving 13 bases between the germline ends. The germline gives CDR1 SGHRS, CDR2 YFSETQ. This CDR3 contains 14 residues. DNA of the CDR3: TGCGCCAGCAGCTTGGACAGGGAGGCACTCGAGCAGTACTTC. It codes for CASSLDREALEQYF.

The rearrangement joins TRBV15 to TRBJ1-2; the D is unclear. There are 16 residues in the CDR3. Trimming cost V 2 bases and J 6 bases, with 19 bases left between them. In germline, CDR1 is LNHNV, CDR2 YYDKDF (reference sequence). The CDR3 loop reads CATSRRSTTSIDGYTF. As DNA, the CDR3 is TGTGCCACCAGCAGACGATCGACCACCTCTATTGATGGCTACACCTTC.

This chain uses TRBV12-5 with TRBJ1-4, with a tentative D call TRBD1 (5 bases). The CDR3 is made up of 15 amino acids. The germline CDR1 and CDR2 sequences are LGHNT and FRNRAP. CDR3 amino acids: CASMGGIATNEKLFF. CDR3 nucleotide sequence: TGTGCCAGCATGGGGGGGATCGCAACTAATGAAAAACTGTTTTTT.

The chain uses TRBV19 and TRBJ1-5, with no clear D. The germline gives CDR1 LNHDA, CDR2 SQIVND (reference sequence). Trimming took 5 bases from V and 0 from J, leaving 11 bases between them. This CDR3 is 15 amino acids long. In DNA form, the CDR3 reads TGTGCCAGTAGTCCGGACGGCTATAGCAATCAGCCCCAGCATTTT. Protein sequence: CASSPDGYSNQPQHF.

The chain combines TRBV7-1 with TRBJ2-7, with D possibly matching TRBD1 (6 bases). TRBV7-1 is an ORF, with its function uncertain. The CDR3 loop spans 13 amino acids. The V and J ends lost 4 bases and 7 bases respectively, with 14 bases between them. The DNA for the CDR3 is TGTGCCAGCAGCTTAACTGCCCAGGGGGAGCAGTACTTC. Its translation is CASSLTAQGEQYF.

The chain employs TRBV19 and TRBJ1-2; 8 bases are a match to TRBD1. Germline V CDR1 and CDR2: LNHDA, SQIVND (reference sequence). The CDR3 extends over 15 amino acids. V lost 4 bases and J lost 8; bases outside the gene matches: 12. The CDR3 sequence is CASSTNLRTGTGYTF. CDR3 coding DNA: TGTGCCAGTAGTACCAACCTCCGGACAGGGACCGGCTACACCTTC.

This clone was observed a few times. The chain couples TRBV6-8 to TRBJ2-1; D possibly corresponds to TRBD2 (6 bases). The CDR3 covers 15 residues. V was shortened by 6 bases and J by 4 bases, with 16 bases between the two germline ends. CDR1 MNHGY and CDR2 SAAAGT come from the germline V gene. This chain's CDR3 is CASSPRREVYNEQFF. In DNA, the CDR3 is TGTGCCAGCAGCCCCAGGCGGGAAGTTTACAATGAGCAGTTCTTC.

This clone rates as large. The rearrangement uses TRBV9 and TRBJ2-1, with 12 nucleotides matching TRBD2. This CDR3 is 16 amino acids long. CDR1 SGDLS and CDR2 YYNGEE come from the germline V gene. J gave up 6 bases and V 4 bases, and 8 bases lay outside the gene matches. The CDR3 sequence is CASSSRTSGVANEQFF. The CDR3 DNA reads TGTGCCAGCAGCTCCCGGACTAGCGGGGTTGCCAATGAGCAGTTCTTC.

The rearrangement joins TRBV15 to TRBJ1-5; D is perhaps TRBD1 (5 bases). This CDR3 region has 16 residues. V was pared by 3 bases and J by 1 base, with 13 bases between. Germline V gene sequence: CDR1 LNHNV, CDR2 YYDKDF (reference sequence). The CDR3 nucleotides read TGTGCCACCAGCAGGAGAGGGGTGTCGAGCAATCAGCCCCAGCATTTT. Residues: CATSRRGVSSNQPQHF.